The rows below give T cell receptor beta chains drawn from one sample of a study of CD8+ T cells in alopecia areata. Data came from immunoSEQ multiplex PCR; TCRdb stores just in-frame clones and leaves some out. The sample gives 79,000 or so clones, around 67% of which show up once; around a quarter is in the top ten. The material was CD8+ T cells sorted from blood, obtained at week 24, from a patient treated with tofacitinib. These receptors all come from a human donor with alopecia areata. Both conserved end residues are part of each CDR3. The D gene is left open where the match is weak. Part of the rows lack a size; the others show once, few, many or a class for expanded clones.

CDR3 length	J gene	clone size	D gene	V gene	CDR3 DNA	CDR3 protein
13	TRBJ1-4	few	TRBD1	TRBV27	TGTGCCAGCAGTTTAGGGACAGGGGAAAAACTGTTTTTT	CASSLGTGEKLFF
12	TRBJ1-1	few	.	TRBV7-9	TGTGCCAGCAGCTTACACGGGGGTGAAGCTTTCTTT	CASSLHGGEAFF
19	TRBJ2-7	.	TRBD2	TRBV7-2	TGTGCCAGCAGCTTAGAGGGTCCGGGAGGGCCCTTCTTGGGAGACGAGCAGTACTTC	CASSLEGPGGPFLGDEQYF
15	TRBJ2-3	few	.	TRBV4-3	TGCGCCAGCAGCCAAGACCCCGGGAGCGCAGATACGCAGTATTTT	CASSQDPGSADTQYF
14	TRBJ2-5	.	.	TRBV29-1	TGCAGCGTTGAAGTGGCGGGGTCGGGAGAGACCCAGTACTTC	CSVEVAGSGETQYF
16	TRBJ2-2	.	.	TRBV29-1	TGCAGCGTTGAAATCGACGGGGGCACGAACACCGGGGAGCTGTTTTTT	CSVEIDGGTNTGELFF
12	TRBJ2-3	.	.	TRBV15	TGTGCCACCAGCAGAGATCGCGATACGCAGTATTTT	CATSRDRDTQYF
14	TRBJ1-2	once	.	TRBV6-5	TGTGCCAGCAGTTATCAGGGTACGCGGAATGGCTACACCTTC	CASSYQGTRNGYTF
15	TRBJ2-4	.	.	TRBV23-1	TGCGCCAGCAGTCAATCGAGGAGCAGGGCGGACATTCAGTACTTC	CASSQSRSRADIQYF
15	TRBJ2-3	.	.	TRBV7-9	TGTGCCAGCAGCCCCGTGGTAGTTGAGGGGGATACGCAGTATTTT	CASSPVVVEGDTQYF
14	TRBJ2-7	few	.	TRBV7-8	TGTGCCAGCAGCTTAGAGAAGGGCGCCTACGAGCAGTACTTC	CASSLEKGAYEQYF
21	TRBJ2-2	.	TRBD1	TRBV5-1	TGCGCCAGCAGCGATCGAGGCTTTCCCCCGACCGGGACAGGGAACACCGGGGAGCTGTTTTTT	CASSDRGFPPTGTGNTGELFF
14	TRBJ2-5	.	TRBD1	TRBV27	TGTGCCAGCAGGGTACAGGGGGCACAAGAGACCCAGTACTTC	CASRVQGAQETQYF
13	TRBJ2-7	.	.	TRBV5-6	TGTGCCAGCAGCTTGGTGGGCGCGGGCGAGCAGTACTTC	CASSLVGAGEQYF
13	TRBJ1-5	.	.	TRBV29-1	TGCAGCATTGAGGAGGACGGAGGTCAGCCCCAGCATTTT	CSIEEDGGQPQHF
14	TRBJ1-3	.	.	TRBV27	TGTGCCAGCAGCCTCGACGGGTCAGGAAACACCATATATTTT	CASSLDGSGNTIYF
17	TRBJ2-7	.	TRBD2	TRBV13	TGTGCCAGCAGCTTAGGGTATCGACTAGCGGGCCCCTACGAGCAGTACTTC	CASSLGYRLAGPYEQYF
16	TRBJ2-7	few	.	TRBV27	TGTGCCAGCAGTTCCGACCTTCATGATTATGGTTACGAGCAGTACTTC	CASSSDLHDYGYEQYF
15	TRBJ2-5	.	TRBD2	TRBV6-5	TGTGCCAGCAGCCGTAGCGGGAATACACAAGAGACCCAGTACTTC	CASSRSGNTQETQYF
10	TRBJ2-5	.	.	TRBV6-5	TGTGCCAGCAAGGCCGAGACCCAGTACTTC	CASKAETQYF
15	TRBJ1-5	few	TRBD1	TRBV6-4	TGTGCCAGCAGCCCGGGACAGGGGGGTAATCAGCCCCAGCATTTT	CASSPGQGGNQPQHF
13	TRBJ1-1	few	TRBD1	TRBV5-4	TGTGCCAGCAGCTTAAGGGGGCGGACTGAAGCTTTCTTT	CASSLRGRTEAFF
12	TRBJ2-7	.	.	TRBV30	TGTGCCTGGGACTTTTCTAACTACGAGCAGTACTTC	CAWDFSNYEQYF
17	TRBJ2-5	.	TRBD2	TRBV9	TGTGCCAGCAGTCCGGGACTAGCTGGGGAGTACCAAGAGACCCAGTACTTC	CASSPGLAGEYQETQYF
16	TRBJ2-3	once	.	TRBV11-2	TGTGCCAGCAGCTTAGATCTGGGTCAGAGCACAGATACGCAGTATTTT	CASSLDLGQSTDTQYF
16	TRBJ2-2	few	TRBD2	TRBV4-3	TGCGCCAGCAGCCAAGATGGGGGGGCGAACACCGGGGAGCTGTTTTTT	CASSQDGGANTGELFF
12	TRBJ2-2	.	.	TRBV29-1	TGCAGCGTTGATATGTCGGCCGGGGAGCTGTTTTTT	CSVDMSAGELFF
15	TRBJ2-1	.	TRBD2	TRBV7-9	TGTGCCAGCAGCCCCCGGACTAGCGGGAGGCTTGAGCAGTTCTTC	CASSPRTSGRLEQFF
15	TRBJ2-1	once	TRBD2	TRBV29-1	TGCAGCGTTGAGTCTAGACTAGCGACATACAATGAGCAGTTCTTC	CSVESRLATYNEQFF
14	TRBJ1-1	once	.	TRBV5-1	TGCGCCAGCAGCGAAGGATCCCGGTACACTGAGGCTTTCTTT	CASSEGSRYTEAFF
18	TRBJ2-2	few	.	TRBV7-9	TGTGCCAGCAGCGCCCCCCGTTTGGGGGACTCAGGAGGCGGGGAGCTGTTTTTT	CASSAPRLGDSGGGELFF
15	TRBJ2-7	few	.	TRBV7-3	TGTGCCAGCAGCTATGGCGACAGACCACCCTACGAGCAGTACTTC	CASSYGDRPPYEQYF
13	TRBJ1-1	few	.	TRBV5-4	TGTGCCAGCAGCTCGACAGAGAACACTGAAGCTTTCTTT	CASSSTENTEAFF
16	TRBJ2-3	once	.	TRBV5-1	TGCGCCAGCAGCTTGGCGGGCAGGCCGCGGGTGGATACGCAGTATTTT	CASSLAGRPRVDTQYF
16	TRBJ2-3	.	TRBD1	TRBV7-9	TGTGCCAGCAGCTTAGGGGCAGGGGGCAAGACAGATACGCAGTATTTT	CASSLGAGGKTDTQYF
13	TRBJ2-7	.	TRBD1	TRBV13	TGTGCCAGCACCGCGGGACAGGGGTACGAGCAGTACTTC	CASTAGQGYEQYF